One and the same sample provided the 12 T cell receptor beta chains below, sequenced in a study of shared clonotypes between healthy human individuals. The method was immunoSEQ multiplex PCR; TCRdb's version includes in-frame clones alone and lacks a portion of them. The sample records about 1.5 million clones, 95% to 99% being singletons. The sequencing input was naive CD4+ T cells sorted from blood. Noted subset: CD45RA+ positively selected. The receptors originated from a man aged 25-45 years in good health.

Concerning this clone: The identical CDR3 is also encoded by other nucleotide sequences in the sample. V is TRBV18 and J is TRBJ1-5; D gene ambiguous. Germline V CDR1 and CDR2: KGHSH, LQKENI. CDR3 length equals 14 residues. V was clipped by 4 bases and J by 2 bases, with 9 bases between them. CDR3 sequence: CASSQQGGNQPQHF. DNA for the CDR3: TGTGCCAGCTCACAACAAGGTGGCAATCAGCCCCAGCATTTT.

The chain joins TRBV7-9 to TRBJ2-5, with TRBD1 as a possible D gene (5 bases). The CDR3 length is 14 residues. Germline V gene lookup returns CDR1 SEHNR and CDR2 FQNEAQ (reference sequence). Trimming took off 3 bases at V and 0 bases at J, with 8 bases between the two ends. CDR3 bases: TGTGCCAGCAGCTTCGACAGTTACCAAGAGACCCAGTACTTC. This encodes CASSFDSYQETQYF.

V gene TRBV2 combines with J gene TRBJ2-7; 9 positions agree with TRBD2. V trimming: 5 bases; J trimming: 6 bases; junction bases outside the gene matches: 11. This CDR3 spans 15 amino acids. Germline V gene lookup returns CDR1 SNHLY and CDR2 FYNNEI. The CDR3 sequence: CASSYSGSAATEQYF. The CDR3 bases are TGTGCCAGCAGTTATAGCGGGAGCGCCGCCACCGAGCAGTACTTC.

The CDR3 DNA follows: TGTGCCAGCAGTGAATGGACTAGCGGGAGAAGGAACACCGGGGAGCTGTTTTTT. Its protein product is CASSEWTSGRRNTGELFF. The chain joins TRBV2 to TRBJ2-2, with 13 bases that match TRBD2. With V trimmed by 2 bases and J by 1 base, 4 bases remained unmatched. This CDR3 has 18 amino acids. In germline, CDR1 is SNHLY, CDR2 FYNNEI.

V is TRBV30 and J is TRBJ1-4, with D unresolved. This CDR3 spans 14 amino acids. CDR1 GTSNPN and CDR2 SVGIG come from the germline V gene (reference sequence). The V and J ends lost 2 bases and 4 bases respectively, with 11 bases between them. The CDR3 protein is CAWSTNTFNEKLFF. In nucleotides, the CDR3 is TGTGCCTGGAGTACAAACACTTTTAATGAAAAACTGTTTTTT.

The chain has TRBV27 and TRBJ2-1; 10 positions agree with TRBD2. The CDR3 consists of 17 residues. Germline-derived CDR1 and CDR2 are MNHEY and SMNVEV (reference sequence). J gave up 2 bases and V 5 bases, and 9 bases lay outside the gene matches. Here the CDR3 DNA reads TGTGCCAGCAGTCCTCGGGTAGCGGGAGGTACCTACAATGAGCAGTTCTTC. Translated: CASSPRVAGGTYNEQFF.

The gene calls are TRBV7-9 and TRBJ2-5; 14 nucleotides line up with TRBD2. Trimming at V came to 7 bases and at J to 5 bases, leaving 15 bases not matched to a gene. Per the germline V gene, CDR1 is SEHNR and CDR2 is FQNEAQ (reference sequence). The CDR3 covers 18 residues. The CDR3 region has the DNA TGTGCCAGCACCACTGGGGGACTAGCGGGAGTTATGAAGGAGACCCAGTACTTC. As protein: CASTTGGLAGVMKETQYF.

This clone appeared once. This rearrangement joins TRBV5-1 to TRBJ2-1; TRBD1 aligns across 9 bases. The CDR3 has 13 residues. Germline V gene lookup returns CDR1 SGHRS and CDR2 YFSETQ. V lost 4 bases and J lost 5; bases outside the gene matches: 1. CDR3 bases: TGCGCCAGCAGCGACAGGGGGGACAATGAGCAGTTCTTC. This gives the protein CASSDRGDNEQFF.

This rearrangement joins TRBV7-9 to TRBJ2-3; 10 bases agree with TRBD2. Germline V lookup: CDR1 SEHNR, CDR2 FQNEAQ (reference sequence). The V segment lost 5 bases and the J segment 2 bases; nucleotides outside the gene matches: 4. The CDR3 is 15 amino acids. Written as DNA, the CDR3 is TGTGCCAGCAGCCCTAGCGGGGGAATCACAGATACGCAGTATTTT. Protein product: CASSPSGGITDTQYF.

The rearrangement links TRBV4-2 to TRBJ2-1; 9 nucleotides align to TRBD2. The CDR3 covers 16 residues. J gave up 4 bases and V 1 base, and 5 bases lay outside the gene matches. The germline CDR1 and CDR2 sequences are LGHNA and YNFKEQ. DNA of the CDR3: TGTGCCAGCAGCCAAGCCGGGACTAGCAGTTACAATGAGCAGTTCTTC. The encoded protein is CASSQAGTSSYNEQFF.

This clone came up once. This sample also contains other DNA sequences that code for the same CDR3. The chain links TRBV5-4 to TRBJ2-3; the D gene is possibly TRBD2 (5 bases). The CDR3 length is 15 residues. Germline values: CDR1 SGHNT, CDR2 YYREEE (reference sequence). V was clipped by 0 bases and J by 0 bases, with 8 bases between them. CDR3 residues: CASSLASGSTDTQYF. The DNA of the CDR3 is TGTGCCAGCAGCTTGGCCAGCGGTAGCACAGATACGCAGTATTTT. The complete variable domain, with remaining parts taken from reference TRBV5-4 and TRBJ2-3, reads ETGVTQSPTHLIKTRGQQVTLRCSSQSGHNTVSWYQQALGQGPQFIFQYYREEENGRGNFPPRFSGLQFPNYSSELNVNALELDDSALYLCASSLASGSTDTQYFGPGTRLTVL.

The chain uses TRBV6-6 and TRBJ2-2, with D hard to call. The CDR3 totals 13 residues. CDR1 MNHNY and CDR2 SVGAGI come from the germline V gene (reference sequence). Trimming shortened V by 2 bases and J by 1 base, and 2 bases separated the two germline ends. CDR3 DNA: TGTGCCAGCAGTTACAAGAACACCGGGGAGCTGTTTTTT. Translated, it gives CASSYKNTGELFF.